This T cell receptor (beta chain) was sequenced for a study of CXCR3-negative and CXCR3-positive naive CD8 T cells. With 300,000 cells each, the CD8+ T cell subsets were individually sorted in triplicate. Naive CD8+ T cells were CD45RO-CCR7+CD27+CD95-. In preparing the TRB cDNA libraries, 5' RACE with UMI labels was used. Using the 5' RACE reads, TCRdb records one entry per CDR3 protein without DNA. This repertoire includes about 89,000 distinct CDR3 sequences. Germline V lookup: CDR1 SQVTM, CDR2 ANQGSEA. The CDR3 has 13 residues. Details on this clonotype: Its antigen is not known.

The study's findings and limits: Naive subsets showed comparable surface CD5, and TCR interaction strength was also inferred from TRB CDR3 physicochemistry. The level of CXCR3 expression partially decreased after cryopreservation; the majority of assays used fresh PBMCs. Greater hydrophobicity was found in TRB CDR3s of CXCR3-positive naive cells than of CXCR3-negative naive cells.

This receptor was identified in a human donor in good health. Some clones in this sample may be carry-over from other donors' samples. The sequencing input was naive CXCR3+ CD8+ T cells from blood. Specified subset: CD45RO-CCR7+CD27+CD95- naive CD8+ T cells expressing CXCR3 (TNR3+). V and J are TRBV29-1 and TRBJ2-7. The CDR3 region is CSVERQLPYEQYF.